This T cell receptor beta chain was retrieved from a study of blood T cells in healthy people across ages. Roughly 10 milliliters of peripheral blood were drawn from each donor. A sample-barcoded 5' primer and a J-beta primer mix were used in a second PCR of roughly 7 to 12 cycles. TCRdb redid the calling of the 5' RACE reads with MiXCR, one entry per CDR3 protein. The data show approximately 1.5 million distinct CDR3 sequences, roughly 43% seen once. This clonotype turned up a few times. Its antigen is currently unknown. Study findings and constraints: With age, beta diversity per million T cells declined roughly linearly, significantly by approximately 40. It was not known whether donors were CMV positive (a possible confounder of expanded clonotype changes). When one million T cells were used, diversity estimates were thought to be underestimates.

The J segment lost 2 bases and the V segment lost 7 bases, leaving 7 bases of the junction unmatched. Germline CDR1 reads MNHEY; CDR2 reads SMNVEV (reference sequence). CDR3 length: 14 residues. The sample consisted of blood. The sequence came from a woman aged 18 to 35 in good health. The V call is TRBV27, the J call TRBJ2-7; 8 bases agree with TRBD2. Written as DNA, the CDR3 is TGTGCCAGCACTTCTACGGGGGGGCCCTACGAGCAGTACTTC. The encoded protein is CASTSTGGPYEQYF.